This TCR beta chain derives from a study of blood T cells in healthy people across ages. A note on this clonotype: Its antigen is currently unknown.

Trimming took 5 bases from V and 2 from J; bases not matched to a gene: 10. CDR3 length: 16 amino acids. Germline V gene lookup returns CDR1 DFQATT and CDR2 SNEGSKA (reference sequence). Study-level points and caveats: With age, beta diversity per million T cells declined roughly linearly, significantly by roughly 40.

Primers used in a second PCR of about 7 to 12 cycles were a sample-barcoded 5' primer and a J-beta primer mix. One entry per CDR3 protein, called by TCRdb with MiXCR from the 5' RACE reads. This sample has 850,000 to 1,300,000 distinct CDR3 sequences, with 35% to 50% found just once. Sequenced sample: blood. The rearrangement joins TRBV20-1 to TRBJ2-4; 9 nucleotides agree with TRBD1. This TCR derives from a woman aged 60-75 years in good health. CDR3 protein: CSARYPGQGPKNIQYF. CDR3 nucleotide sequence: TGCAGTGCTCGGTATCCGGGACAGGGTCCCAAAAACATTCAGTACTTC.